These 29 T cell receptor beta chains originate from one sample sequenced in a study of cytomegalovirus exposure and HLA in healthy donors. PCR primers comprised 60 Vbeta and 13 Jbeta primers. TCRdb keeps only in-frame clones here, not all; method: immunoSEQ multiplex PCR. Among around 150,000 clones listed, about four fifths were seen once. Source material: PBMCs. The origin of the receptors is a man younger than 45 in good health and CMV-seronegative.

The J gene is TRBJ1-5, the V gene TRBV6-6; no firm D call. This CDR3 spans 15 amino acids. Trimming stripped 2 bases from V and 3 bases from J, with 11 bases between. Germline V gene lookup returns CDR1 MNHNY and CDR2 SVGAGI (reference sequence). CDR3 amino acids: CASSYEGSTNQPQHF. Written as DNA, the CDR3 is TGTGCCAGCAGTTACGAGGGCAGCACCAATCAGCCCCAGCATTTT.

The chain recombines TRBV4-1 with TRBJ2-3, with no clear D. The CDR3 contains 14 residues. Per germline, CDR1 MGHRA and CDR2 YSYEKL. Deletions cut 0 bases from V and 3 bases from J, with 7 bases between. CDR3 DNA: TGCGCCAGCAGCCAAGATCCCGGTACAGATACGCAGTATTTT. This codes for CASSQDPGTDTQYF.

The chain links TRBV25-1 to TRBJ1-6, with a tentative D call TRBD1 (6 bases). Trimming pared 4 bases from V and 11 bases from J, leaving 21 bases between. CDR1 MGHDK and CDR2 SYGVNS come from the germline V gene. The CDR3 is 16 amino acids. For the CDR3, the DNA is TGTGCCAGCAGTGCCCCGGGGACACCCGGGATGGCACCCCTCCACTTT. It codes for CASSAPGTPGMAPLHF.

The CDR3 region is CASSTDRGYQETQYF. The CDR3 DNA sequence: TGTGCCAGCAGCACCGACAGGGGGTACCAAGAGACCCAGTACTTC. The chain joins TRBV5-6 to TRBJ2-5; 9 bases align to TRBD1. Germline-derived CDR1 and CDR2 are SGHDT and YYEEEE. This CDR3 is built from 15 residues. V lost 4 bases to trimming and J lost 0 bases; unmatched junction nucleotides: 4.

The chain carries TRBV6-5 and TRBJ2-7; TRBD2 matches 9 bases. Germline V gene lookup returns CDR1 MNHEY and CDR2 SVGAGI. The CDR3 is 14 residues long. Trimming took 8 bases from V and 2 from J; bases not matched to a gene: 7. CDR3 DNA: TGTGCCAGCGCGCGACTAGCGGTCCCCTACGAGCAGTACTTC. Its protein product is CASARLAVPYEQYF.

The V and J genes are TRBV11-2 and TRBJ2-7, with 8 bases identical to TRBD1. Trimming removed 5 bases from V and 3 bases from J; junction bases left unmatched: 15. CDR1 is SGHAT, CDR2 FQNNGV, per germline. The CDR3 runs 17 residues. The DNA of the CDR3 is TGTGCCAGCAGCACCTGGACAGGGTCATCCGGTGTCTACGAGCAGTACTTC. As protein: CASSTWTGSSGVYEQYF.

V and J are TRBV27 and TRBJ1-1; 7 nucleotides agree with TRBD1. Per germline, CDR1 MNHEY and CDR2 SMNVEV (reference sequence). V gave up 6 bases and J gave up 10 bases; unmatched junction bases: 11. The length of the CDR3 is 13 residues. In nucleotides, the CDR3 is TGTGCCAGCAGGCAACAGGGGCCGGGGAGAGCTTTCTTT. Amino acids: CASRQQGPGRAFF.

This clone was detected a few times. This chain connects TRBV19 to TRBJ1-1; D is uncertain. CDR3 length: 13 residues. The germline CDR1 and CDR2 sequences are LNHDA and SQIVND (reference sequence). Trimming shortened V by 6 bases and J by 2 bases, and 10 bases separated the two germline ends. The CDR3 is CASRLTSNTEAFF. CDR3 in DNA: TGTGCCAGTAGGTTAACAAGTAACACTGAAGCTTTCTTT.

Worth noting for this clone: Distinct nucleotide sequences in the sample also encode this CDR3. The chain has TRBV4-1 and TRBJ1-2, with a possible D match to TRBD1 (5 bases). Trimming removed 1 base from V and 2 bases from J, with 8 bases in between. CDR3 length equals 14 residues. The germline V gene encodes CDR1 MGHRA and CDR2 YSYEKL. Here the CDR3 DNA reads TGCGCCAGCAGCCAAGTCGGGGGGAACTATGGCTACACCTTC. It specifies CASSQVGGNYGYTF.

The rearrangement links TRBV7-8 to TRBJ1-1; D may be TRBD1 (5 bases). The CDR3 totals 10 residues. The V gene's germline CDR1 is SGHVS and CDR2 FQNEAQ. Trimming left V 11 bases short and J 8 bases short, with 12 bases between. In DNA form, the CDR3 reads TGTGCCCCTCCCTCAGGGGAAGCTTTCTTT. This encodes CAPPSGEAFF.

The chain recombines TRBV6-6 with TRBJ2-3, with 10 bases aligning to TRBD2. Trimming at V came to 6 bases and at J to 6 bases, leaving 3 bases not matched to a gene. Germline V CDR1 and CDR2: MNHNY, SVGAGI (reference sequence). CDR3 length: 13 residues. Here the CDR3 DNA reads TGTGCCAGCAGCATTAGCGGGAGGGATACGCAGTATTTT. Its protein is CASSISGRDTQYF.

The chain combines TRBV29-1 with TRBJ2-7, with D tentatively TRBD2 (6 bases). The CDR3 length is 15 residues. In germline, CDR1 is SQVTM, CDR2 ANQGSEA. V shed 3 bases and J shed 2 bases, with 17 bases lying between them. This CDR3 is CSVDSGVGAAYEQYF. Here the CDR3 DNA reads TGCAGCGTTGACTCGGGGGTTGGGGCAGCCTACGAGCAGTACTTC.

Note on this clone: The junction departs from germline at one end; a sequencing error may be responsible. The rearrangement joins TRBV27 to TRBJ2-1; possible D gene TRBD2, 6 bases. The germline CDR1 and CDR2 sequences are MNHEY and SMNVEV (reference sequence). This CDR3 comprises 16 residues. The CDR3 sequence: CASTPTRLVSFNEQFF. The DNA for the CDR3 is TGTGCCAGCACCCCGACTCGACTAGTTTCCTTCAATGAGCAGTTCTTC.

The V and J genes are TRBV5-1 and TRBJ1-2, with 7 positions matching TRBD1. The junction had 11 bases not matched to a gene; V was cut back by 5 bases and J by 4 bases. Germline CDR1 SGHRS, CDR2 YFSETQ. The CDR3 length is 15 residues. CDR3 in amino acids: CASRGEGHRGYGYTF. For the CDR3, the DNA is TGCGCCAGCAGGGGTGAAGGGCACAGGGGCTATGGCTACACCTTC.

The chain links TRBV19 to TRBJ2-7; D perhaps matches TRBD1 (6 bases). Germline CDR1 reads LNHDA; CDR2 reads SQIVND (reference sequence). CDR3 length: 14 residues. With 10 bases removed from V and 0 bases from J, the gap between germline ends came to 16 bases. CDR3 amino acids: CATRTGPSSYEQYF. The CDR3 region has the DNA TGTGCCACCAGAACAGGGCCGAGCTCCTACGAGCAGTACTTC.

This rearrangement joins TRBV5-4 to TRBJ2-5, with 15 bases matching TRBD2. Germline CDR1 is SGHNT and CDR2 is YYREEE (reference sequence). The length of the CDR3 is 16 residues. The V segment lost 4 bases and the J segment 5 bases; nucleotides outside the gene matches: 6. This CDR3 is CASSSTGTSGGETQYF. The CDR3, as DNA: TGTGCCAGCAGCAGCACCGGGACTAGCGGGGGGGAGACCCAGTACTTC.

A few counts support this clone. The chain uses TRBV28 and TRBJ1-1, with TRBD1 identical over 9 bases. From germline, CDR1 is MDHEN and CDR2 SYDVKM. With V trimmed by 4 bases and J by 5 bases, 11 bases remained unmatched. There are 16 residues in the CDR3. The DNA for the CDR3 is TGTGCCAGCAGTTCCAGAGGAGACAGGGGGGGAACTGAAGCTTTCTTT. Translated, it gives CASSSRGDRGGTEAFF.

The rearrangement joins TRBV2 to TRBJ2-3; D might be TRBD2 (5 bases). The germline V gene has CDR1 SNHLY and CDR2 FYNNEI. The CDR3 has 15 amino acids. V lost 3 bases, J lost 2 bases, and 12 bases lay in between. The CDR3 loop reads CASSERGKNTDTQYF. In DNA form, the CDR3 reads TGTGCCAGCAGTGAGAGAGGGAAAAACACAGATACGCAGTATTTT.

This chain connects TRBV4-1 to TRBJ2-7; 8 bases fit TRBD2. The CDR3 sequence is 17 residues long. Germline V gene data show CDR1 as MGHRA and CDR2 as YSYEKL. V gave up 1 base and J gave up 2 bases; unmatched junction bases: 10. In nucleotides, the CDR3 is TGCGCCAGCAGCCAAGTGATTGTGCGGGGGGACCCCTACGAGCAGTACTTC. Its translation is CASSQVIVRGDPYEQYF.

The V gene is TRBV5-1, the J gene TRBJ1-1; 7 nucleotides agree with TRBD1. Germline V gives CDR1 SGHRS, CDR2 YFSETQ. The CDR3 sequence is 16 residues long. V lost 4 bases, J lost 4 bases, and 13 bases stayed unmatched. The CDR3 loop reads CASSPQPKGATTEAFF. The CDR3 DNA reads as TGCGCCAGCAGCCCCCAGCCCAAGGGGGCAACCACTGAAGCTTTCTTT.

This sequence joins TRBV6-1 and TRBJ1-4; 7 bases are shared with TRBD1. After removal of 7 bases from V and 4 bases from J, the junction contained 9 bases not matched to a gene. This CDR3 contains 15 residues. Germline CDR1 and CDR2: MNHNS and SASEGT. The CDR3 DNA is TGTGCCAGCAACAGAAACAGGGGCCTTAATGAAAAACTGTTTTTT. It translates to CASNRNRGLNEKLFF.

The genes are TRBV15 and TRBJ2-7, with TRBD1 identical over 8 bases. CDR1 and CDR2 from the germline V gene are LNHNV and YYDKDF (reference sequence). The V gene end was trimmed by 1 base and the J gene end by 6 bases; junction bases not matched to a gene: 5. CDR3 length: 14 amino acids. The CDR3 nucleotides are TGTGCCACCAGCAGAGGGACAGGGTTGGTCGAGCAGTACTTC. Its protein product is CATSRGTGLVEQYF.

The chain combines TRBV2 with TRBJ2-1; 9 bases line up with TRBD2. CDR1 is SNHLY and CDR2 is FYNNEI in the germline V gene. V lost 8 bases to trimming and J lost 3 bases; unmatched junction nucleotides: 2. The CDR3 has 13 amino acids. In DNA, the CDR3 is TGTGCCAGCTCGACTAGCGGCTACAATGAGCAGTTCTTC. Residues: CASSTSGYNEQFF.

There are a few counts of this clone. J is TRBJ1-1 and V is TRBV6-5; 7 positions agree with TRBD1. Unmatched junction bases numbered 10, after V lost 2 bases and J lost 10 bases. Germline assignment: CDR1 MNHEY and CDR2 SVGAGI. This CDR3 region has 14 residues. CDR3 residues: CASSYDRERPAAFF. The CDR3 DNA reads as TGTGCCAGCAGTTACGACAGGGAAAGGCCGGCAGCTTTCTTT.

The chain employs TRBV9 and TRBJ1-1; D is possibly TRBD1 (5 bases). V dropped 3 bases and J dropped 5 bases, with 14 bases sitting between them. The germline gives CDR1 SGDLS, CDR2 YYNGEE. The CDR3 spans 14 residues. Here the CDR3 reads CASSEVRGTTEAFF. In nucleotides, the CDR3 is TGTGCCAGCAGCGAGGTGCGGGGGACTACTGAAGCTTTCTTT.

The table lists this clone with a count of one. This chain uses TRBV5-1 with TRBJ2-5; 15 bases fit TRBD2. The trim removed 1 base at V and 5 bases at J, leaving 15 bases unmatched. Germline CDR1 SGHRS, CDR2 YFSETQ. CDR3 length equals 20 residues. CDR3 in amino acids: CASSLRGLAGGNLLWETQYF. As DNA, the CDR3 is TGCGCCAGCAGCTTGAGGGGACTAGCGGGGGGAAACCTCCTCTGGGAGACCCAGTACTTC. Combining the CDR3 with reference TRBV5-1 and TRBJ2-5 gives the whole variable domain KAGVTQTPRYLIKTRGQQVTLSCSPISGHRSVSWYQQTPGQGLQFLFEYFSETQRNKGNFPGRFSGRQFSNSRSEMNVSTLELGDSALYLCASSLRGLAGGNLLWETQYFGPGTRLLVL.

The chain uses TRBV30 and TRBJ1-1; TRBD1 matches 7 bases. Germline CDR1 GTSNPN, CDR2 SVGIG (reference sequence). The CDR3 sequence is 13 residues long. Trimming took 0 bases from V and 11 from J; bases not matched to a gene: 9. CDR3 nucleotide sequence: TGTGCCTGGAGTGTACAATCGGGACAGAGGGCTTTCTTT. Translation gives CAWSVQSGQRAFF.

The CDR3: CASSNSEPRDRGPYNEQFF. Here the CDR3 DNA reads TGTGCCAGTAGTAACTCCGAACCCCGGGACAGGGGCCCCTACAATGAGCAGTTCTTC. The chain is built from TRBV19 and TRBJ2-1, with TRBD1 identical over 10 bases. CDR1 and CDR2 (germline): LNHDA, SQIVND (reference sequence). V trimming: 4 bases; J trimming: 2 bases; junction bases outside the gene matches: 14. The CDR3 length is 19 residues.

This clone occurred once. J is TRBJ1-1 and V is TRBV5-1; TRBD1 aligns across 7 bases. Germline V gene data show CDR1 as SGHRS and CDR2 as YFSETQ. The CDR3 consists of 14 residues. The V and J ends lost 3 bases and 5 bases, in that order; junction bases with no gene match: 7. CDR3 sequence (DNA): TGCGCCAGCAGCTACAGGGGATCAGGAACTGAAGCTTTCTTT. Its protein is CASSYRGSGTEAFF.